This T cell receptor beta chain was profiled in a study of cytomegalovirus exposure and HLA in healthy donors. The PCR had 60 Vbeta and 13 Jbeta primers. The repertoire was sequenced with immunoSEQ multiplex PCR; TCRdb's copy has only in-frame clones and lacks some. The profile shows around 140,000 clones, about 80% of them singletons. The sequence derives from a middle-aged man in good health and CMV-seronegative. The sample was PBMCs.

This CDR3 is CASSFLNEASYEQYF. The CDR3 DNA is TGTGCCAGCAGTTTTCTTAACGAGGCCTCCTACGAGCAGTACTTC. V usage is TRBV27 and J usage is TRBJ2-7; unclear D gene. This CDR3 spans 15 amino acids. V lost 3 bases to trimming and J lost 0 bases, with 12 bases between them. Per germline, CDR1 MNHEY and CDR2 SMNVEV (reference sequence).